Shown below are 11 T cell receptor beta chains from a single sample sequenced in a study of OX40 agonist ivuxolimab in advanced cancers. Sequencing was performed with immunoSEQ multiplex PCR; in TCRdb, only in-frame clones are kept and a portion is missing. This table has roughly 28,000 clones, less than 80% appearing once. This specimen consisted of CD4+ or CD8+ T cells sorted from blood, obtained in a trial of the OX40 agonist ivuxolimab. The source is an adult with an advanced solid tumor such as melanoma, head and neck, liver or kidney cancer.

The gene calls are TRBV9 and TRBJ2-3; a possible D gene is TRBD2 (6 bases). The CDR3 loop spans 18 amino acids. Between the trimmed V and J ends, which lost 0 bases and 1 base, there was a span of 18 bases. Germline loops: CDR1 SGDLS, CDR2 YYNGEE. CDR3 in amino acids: CASSVVPGAKAGTDTQYF. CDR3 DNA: TGTGCCAGCAGCGTAGTACCGGGAGCAAAAGCGGGCACAGATACGCAGTATTTT.

This CDR3 reads CASSLFQAGGRDTQYF. The CDR3 DNA reads as TGTGCCAGCAGTTTATTTCAGGCAGGGGGACGTGATACGCAGTATTTT. V usage is TRBV27 and J usage is TRBJ2-3; 7 nucleotides align to TRBD1. This CDR3 region has 16 residues. CDR1 is MNHEY and CDR2 is SMNVEV in the germline V gene (reference sequence). Trimming at V came to 1 base and at J to 6 bases, leaving 10 bases not matched to a gene.

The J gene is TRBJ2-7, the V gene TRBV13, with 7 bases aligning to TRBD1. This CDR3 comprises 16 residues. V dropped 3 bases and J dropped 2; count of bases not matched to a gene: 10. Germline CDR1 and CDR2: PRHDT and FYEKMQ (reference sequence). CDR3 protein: CASSLLQGQTAYEQYF. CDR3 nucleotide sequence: TGTGCCAGCAGCTTGTTACAGGGGCAGACCGCCTACGAGCAGTACTTC.

CDR3 nucleotide sequence: TGTGCCAGCAGTTTATCGGCAGGCTACAATGAGCAGTTCTTC. Its translation is CASSLSAGYNEQFF. The chain combines TRBV27 with TRBJ2-1, with D uncertain. Germline V lookup: CDR1 MNHEY, CDR2 SMNVEV (reference sequence). The V and J ends lost 0 bases and 3 bases respectively, with 6 bases between them. The CDR3 has 14 amino acids.

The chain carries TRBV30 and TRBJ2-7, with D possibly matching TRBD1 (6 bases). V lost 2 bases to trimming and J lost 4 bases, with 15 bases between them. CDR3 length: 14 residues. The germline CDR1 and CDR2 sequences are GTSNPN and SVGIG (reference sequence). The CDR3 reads CAWSLSLTGYEQYF. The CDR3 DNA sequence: TGTGCCTGGAGTCTATCCCTTACAGGGTACGAGCAGTACTTC.

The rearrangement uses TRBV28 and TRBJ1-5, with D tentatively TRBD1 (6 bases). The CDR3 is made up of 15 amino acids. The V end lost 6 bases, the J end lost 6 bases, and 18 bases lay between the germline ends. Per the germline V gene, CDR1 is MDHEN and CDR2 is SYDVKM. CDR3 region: CASSLNRERSQPQHF. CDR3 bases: TGTGCCAGCAGCCTAAACAGGGAACGATCTCAGCCCCAGCATTTT.

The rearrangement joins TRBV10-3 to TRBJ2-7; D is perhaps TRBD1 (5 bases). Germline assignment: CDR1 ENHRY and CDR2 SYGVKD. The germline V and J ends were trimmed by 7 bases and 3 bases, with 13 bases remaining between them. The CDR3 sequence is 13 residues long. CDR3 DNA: TGTGCCATCACACAGGACGACCACTACGAGCAGTACTTC. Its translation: CAITQDDHYEQYF.

CDR3 sequence (DNA): TGTGCCAGCAGCCCCCCTAGCGGGAGTCGCTCCTACAATGAGCAGTTCTTC. Translating it yields CASSPPSGSRSYNEQFF. The rearrangement links TRBV14 to TRBJ2-1; TRBD2 aligns across 10 bases. The V gene's germline CDR1 is SGHDN and CDR2 FVKESK. CDR3 length: 17 residues. After removal of 4 bases from V and 0 bases from J, the junction contained 6 bases not matched to a gene.

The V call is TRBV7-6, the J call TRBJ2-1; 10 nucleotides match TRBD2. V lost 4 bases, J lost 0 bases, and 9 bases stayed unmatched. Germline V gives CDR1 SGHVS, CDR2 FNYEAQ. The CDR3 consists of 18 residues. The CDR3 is CASSYSGRSLSSYNEQFF. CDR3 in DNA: TGTGCCAGCAGCTATAGCGGGAGGAGCCTTAGCTCCTACAATGAGCAGTTCTTC.

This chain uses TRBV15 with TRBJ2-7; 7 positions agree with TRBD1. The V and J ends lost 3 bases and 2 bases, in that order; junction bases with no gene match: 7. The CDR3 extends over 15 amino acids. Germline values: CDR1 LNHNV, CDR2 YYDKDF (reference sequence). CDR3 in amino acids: CATSSLRGPAYEQYF. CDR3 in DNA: TGTGCCACCAGCAGTTTGAGGGGGCCGGCCTACGAGCAGTACTTC.

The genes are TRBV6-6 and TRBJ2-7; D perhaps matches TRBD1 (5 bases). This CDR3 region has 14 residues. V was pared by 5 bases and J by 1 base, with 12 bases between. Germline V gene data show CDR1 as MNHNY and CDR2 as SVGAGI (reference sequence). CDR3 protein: CASSGNRLSYEQYF. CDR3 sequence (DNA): TGTGCCAGCAGTGGGAACAGGCTTTCCTACGAGCAGTACTTC.